These T cell receptor beta chains were read from a single sample in a study of blood T cell repertoires in COVID-19. Here immunoSEQ multiplex PCR was the method, and the copy in TCRdb shows in-frame clones only, minus some. The profile shows about 27,000 clones, over 75% of them singletons. Material for sequencing was peripheral blood. These receptor sequences come from a human donor with active COVID-19. The donor label of this sample is uncertain. CDR3s include the opening cysteine and the closing phenylalanine or tryptophan. The order of the fields is J gene, V gene, D gene, clone size, CDR3 DNA, CDR3 protein. A D gene is named only where the DNA matches it firmly. Clone size is not always given. Where it is, it says once, few, many or a class for expanded clones.

TRBJ1-5	TRBV7-7	.	few	TGTGCCAGCAGCCCCCTGCGCACCCAGCCCCAGCATTTT	CASSPLRTQPQHF
TRBJ2-5	TRBV5-1	.	.	TGCGCCAGCAGCTCCTCGGGGGGCGATTTTAGGGAGACCCAGTACTTC	CASSSSGGDFRETQYF
TRBJ2-5	TRBV7-2	.	.	TGTGCCAGCAGCGGAGGATTGAGACCTCAAGAGACCCAGTACTTC	CASSGGLRPQETQYF
TRBJ2-7	TRBV9	TRBD2	.	TGTGCCAGCAGCCCTCTAGCGGATCACGCCTACGAGCAGTACTTC	CASSPLADHAYEQYF
TRBJ2-7	TRBV25-1	TRBD2	.	TGTGCCAGCAGTGGATTCGGGAGGTACGAGCAGTACTTC	CASSGFGRYEQYF
TRBJ2-7	TRBV5-1	TRBD1	.	TGCGCCAGCAGCTTACAGGGACAGGCGAGGGGGCAGTACTTC	CASSLQGQARGQYF
TRBJ2-3	TRBV7-2	TRBD2	.	TGTGCCAGCAGCTTAGGCCGGGGGGGCGTTGTAGTAGATACGCAGTATTTT	CASSLGRGGVVVDTQYF
TRBJ2-5	TRBV5-1	.	.	TGCGCCAGCAAAGACTGGGAAGAGACCCAGTACTTC	CASKDWEETQYF
TRBJ2-3	TRBV28	TRBD2	.	TGTGCCAGCAGACTAGCGGGAGTTGGGGGAACAGATACGCAGTATTTT	CASRLAGVGGTDTQYF
TRBJ2-3	TRBV9	TRBD2	once	TGTGCCAGCAGCGTAGAACGCGGGGGGGCCGTAGGGACAGATACGCAGTATTTT	CASSVERGGAVGTDTQYF
TRBJ1-1	TRBV9	.	.	TGTGCCAGCAGCGGAACAGGGATAGCTGAAGCTTTCTTT	CASSGTGIAEAFF
TRBJ2-1	TRBV5-6	.	.	TGTGCCAGCAGATATACAGGGTTCAATGAGCAGTTCTTC	CASRYTGFNEQFF
TRBJ2-1	TRBV6-2/TRBV6-3	TRBD2	.	TGTGCCAGCAGTTACGGGGTAGCGGGAGGAAAAGAGCAGTTCTTC	CASSYGVAGGKEQFF
TRBJ2-3	TRBV7-3	.	few	TGTGCCAGCAGCTTAGGGTCGGGGCTAGCGCGTAGCACAGATACGCAGTATTTT	CASSLGSGLARSTDTQYF
TRBJ1-5	TRBV6-5	.	.	TGTGCCAGCAGGTCCGGTGCCACCGGGCCCCAGCATTTT	CASRSGATGPQHF
TRBJ1-1	TRBV12-3/TRBV12-4	.	.	TGTGCCAGCGCCCGGGGGGGTCAACCTTTCTTT	CASARGGQPFF
TRBJ2-5	TRBV4-3	TRBD2	.	TGCGCCAGCAGCCAGGGTGGACTAGCGGGAACGGAGACCCAGTACTTC	CASSQGGLAGTETQYF
TRBJ2-2	TRBV19	TRBD1	few	TGTGCCAGTAGTATGAAACAGGGGGCGTCGATAGGCGGGGAGCTGTTTTTT	CASSMKQGASIGGELFF
TRBJ2-7	TRBV28	.	.	TGTGCCAGCAGTCCCCGGAGGGACTACGAGCAGTACTTC	CASSPRRDYEQYF
TRBJ2-2	TRBV4-2	TRBD2	.	TGTGCCAGTACCCCGGGAGGTAGCACCGGGGAGCTGTTTTTT	CASTPGGSTGELFF
TRBJ1-1	TRBV6-5	TRBD1	.	TGTGCCAGCAATCGGGACAGCCTGAACACTGAAGCTTTCTTT	CASNRDSLNTEAFF
TRBJ2-1	TRBV7-8	.	.	TGTGCCAGCAGCTTAGCGGCTAGCTGGACGCATGAGCAGTTCTTC	CASSLAASWTHEQFF
TRBJ2-3	TRBV19	.	.	TGTGCCAGTAGAGAGGGCGCGACAGATACGCAGTATTTT	CASREGATDTQYF
TRBJ2-2	TRBV27	.	few	TGTGCCAGCAGTCTCCTGGCAGGGCTGGGGACCGGGGAGCTGTTTTTT	CASSLLAGLGTGELFF
TRBJ1-2	TRBV25-1	.	.	TGTGCCAGCAGTGATTGGGGAGGCTATGGCTACACCTTC	CASSDWGGYGYTF
TRBJ2-7	TRBV18	TRBD2	.	TGTGCCAGCTCACTGTCCGGGACTATTCTCTCCTACGAGCAGTACTTC	CASSLSGTILSYEQYF
TRBJ2-7	TRBV12-3/TRBV12-4	.	.	TGTGCCAGCAGTTTAGGGGGCGACTACGAGCAGTACTTC	CASSLGGDYEQYF
TRBJ2-5	TRBV6-5	.	.	TGTGCCAGCAGATTCGGGTCGTACCAAGAGACCCAGTACTTC	CASRFGSYQETQYF
TRBJ2-7	TRBV28	.	.	TGTGCCAGCAGTAGAATCGGCTACGAGCAGTACTTC	CASSRIGYEQYF